This T cell receptor beta chain was profiled in a study of human T cells and chemical hapten exposure. Findings of the study overall: Donor immune responses may differ from healthy people's, since all donors had alopecia. Positively correlated with patch test score were the counts of PT1 expanded TCRs.

CDR3 length: 13 residues. The J segment lost 6 bases and the V segment lost 4 bases, leaving 2 bases of the junction unmatched. Germline values: CDR1 SGHDT, CDR2 YYEEEE. Library preparation tagged each individual cDNA molecule with a unique molecular identifier. TCRdb re-derived calls from the RACE reads in MiXCR, one entry per CDR3 protein. This table has roughly 69,000 distinct CDR3 sequences, about a tenth appearing once. Specified time point: patch test 2, 6 weeks after DPC sensitization. Described treatment: therapeutic diphenylcyclopropenone sensitization with weekly scalp DPC. This clonotype was observed a few times. Its target is unknown.

The TCR originated in a woman between 50 and 59 years old with alopecia areata. Some clones in this sample may be carry-over from other donors' samples. Sequencing was performed on whole blood, taken in connection with sensitization to the hapten diphenylcyclopropenone (DPC). The chain recombines TRBV5-6 with TRBJ1-2; TRBD1 matches at 11 bases. CDR3 in amino acids: CASSRDRGNGYTF. The DNA of the CDR3 is TGTGCCAGCAGCCGGGACAGGGGGAATGGCTACACCTTC.